This T cell receptor beta chain was sequenced for a study of blood T cell repertoires in COVID-19. Study background: There were acute and convalescent COVID-19 samples, and they came from the United States, Italy and Spain. T cells, B-cell-depleted T cells, or PBMCs provided the cDNA or gDNA that served as material.

The CDR3 has 16 amino acids. CDR1 and CDR2 from the germline V gene are SNHLY and FYNNEI. With V trimmed by 9 bases and J by 9 bases, 16 bases remained unmatched. The authors' processing: Counts of nucleated cells, estimated from reference gene primer amplification, were obtained. Profiled with immunoSEQ multiplex PCR; TCRdb holds only in-frame clones, not every one. V and J calls and clone size are as listed in that table; D and trimming were resolved from the DNA. The data show about 88,000 clones, 80% to 90% seen once. The material sequenced was peripheral blood. This TCR derives from a man older than 75 with acute or convalescent COVID-19. The chain uses TRBV2 and TRBJ2-2, with 10 positions matching TRBD2. CDR3 nucleotides: TGTGCCAGTATAGATGAGCGGGGGGGCTCCCGTAGGGAGCTGTTTTTT. This translates into CASIDERGGSRRELFF.